This TCR beta chain was captured in a study of cytomegalovirus exposure and HLA in healthy donors. In the study overall: Earlier results showed roughly 120 million unique TCR beta sequences derived from around 170 million T cells.

Notes on this clone: Its target is unknown.

13 Jbeta primers and 60 Vbeta primers were used for the PCR. The method was immunoSEQ multiplex PCR; TCRdb's version includes in-frame clones alone and lacks a portion of them. The data hold 100,000 to 150,000 clones, with roughly 83% observed a single time. Findings and caveats of the study: Some V segments, TRBV6-2 and TRBV6-3 among them, were indistinguishable and were therefore excluded. Looking again later, the authors saw that most CMV-associated TCR beta chains seemed HLA-restricted.

The germline V gene has CDR1 MNHNY and CDR2 SVGAGI (reference sequence). The CDR3 runs to 13 residues. Trimming at V came to 7 bases and at J to 4 bases, leaving 6 bases not matched to a gene. The sample consisted of PBMCs. This sequence was found in a young man in good health and CMV-seropositive. The chain uses TRBV6-6 and TRBJ2-7; 8 bases are a match to TRBD1. The CDR3 reads CASTPGGRYEQYF. In nucleotides, the CDR3 is TGTGCCAGCACCCCAGGGGGCAGGTACGAGCAGTACTTC.